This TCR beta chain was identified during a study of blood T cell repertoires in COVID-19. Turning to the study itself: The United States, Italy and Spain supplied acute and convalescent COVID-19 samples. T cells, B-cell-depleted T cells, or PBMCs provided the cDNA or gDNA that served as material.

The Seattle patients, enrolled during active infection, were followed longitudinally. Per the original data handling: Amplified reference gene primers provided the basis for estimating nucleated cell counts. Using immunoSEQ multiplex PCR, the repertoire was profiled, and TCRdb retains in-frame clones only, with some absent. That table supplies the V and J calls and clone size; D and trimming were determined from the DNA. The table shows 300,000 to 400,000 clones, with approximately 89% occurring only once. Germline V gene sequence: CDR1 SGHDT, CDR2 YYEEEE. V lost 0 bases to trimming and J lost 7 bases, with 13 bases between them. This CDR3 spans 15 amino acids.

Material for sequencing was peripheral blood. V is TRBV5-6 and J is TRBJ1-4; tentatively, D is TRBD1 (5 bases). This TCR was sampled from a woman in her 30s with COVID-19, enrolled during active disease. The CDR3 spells CASSLVGQGSEKLFF. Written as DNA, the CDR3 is TGTGCCAGCAGCTTGGTAGGCCAGGGAAGTGAAAAACTGTTTTTT.